The 5 T cell receptor beta chains below were found in one sample sequenced in a study of Tregs in tolerant kidney transplant recipients. Measured with immunoSEQ multiplex PCR; TCRdb has only the in-frame clones, and not every one. The sample records 75,000 to 85,000 clones, 91% being singletons. The sample in question was Tregs from blood, obtained before the transplant. These receptors all come from a human donor who received a combined kidney and bone marrow transplant.

A word on this clone: In the same sample, other DNA sequences code for this CDR3. V usage is TRBV6-6 and J usage is TRBJ2-7; D uncertain. This CDR3 is built from 11 residues. Trimming removed 6 bases at V and 2 bases at J, with 5 bases between. Looked up from germline, CDR1 is MNHNY and CDR2 is SVGAGI (reference sequence). CDR3 in DNA: TGTGCCAGCAGCGCGACCTACGAGCAGTACTTC. This gives the protein CASSATYEQYF.

The chain combines TRBV19 with TRBJ1-1; D is perhaps TRBD1 (6 bases). The CDR3 runs 13 residues. Per germline, CDR1 LNHDA and CDR2 SQIVND (reference sequence). Trimming cost V 4 bases and J 4 bases, with 10 bases left between them. CDR3 protein: CASSTRTVTEAFF. CDR3 nucleotide sequence: TGTGCCAGTAGTACGCGGACAGTCACTGAAGCTTTCTTT.

The chain couples TRBV29-1 to TRBJ2-3; D remains unclear. Germline CDR1 reads SQVTM; CDR2 reads ANQGSEA. The CDR3 has 14 residues. The V and J ends lost 6 bases and 0 bases respectively, with 13 bases between them. In DNA form, the CDR3 reads TGCAGCGTAACGGAGCTCTCTAGCACAGATACGCAGTATTTT. Its protein is CSVTELSSTDTQYF.

The chain carries TRBV19 and TRBJ2-5; D is possibly TRBD1 or TRBD2 (5 bases each). CDR3 length equals 14 residues. Trimming cost V 6 bases and J 5 bases, with 16 bases left between them. The germline V gene encodes CDR1 LNHDA and CDR2 SQIVND (reference sequence). CDR3 amino acids: CASSPPGLVETQYF. The CDR3 DNA is TGTGCCAGTAGCCCCCCGGGGCTGGTGGAGACCCAGTACTTC.

The J gene is TRBJ2-5, the V gene TRBV6-1, with a weak D call TRBD1 (6 bases). The tail of the sequence fits TRBJ2-7 better, so the J call may be wrong. This CDR3 contains 15 residues. Germline V gene sequence: CDR1 MNHNS, CDR2 SASEGT. The CDR3 reads CASHEMVGGSYEQYF. CDR3 nucleotides: TGTGCCAGCCACGAGATGGTAGGGGGCTCCTACGAGCAGTACTTC.